Following are 24 T cell receptor beta chains from one sample sequenced in a study of cytomegalovirus exposure and HLA in healthy donors. PCR amplification relied on 60 Vbeta primers (plus 13 Jbeta primers). Sequenced by immunoSEQ multiplex PCR; TCRdb stores in-frame clones only, minus some. The profile shows 79,000 or so clones, over 60% of them singletons. The sequenced sample was PBMCs. These receptor sequences come from a woman in her 40s in good health and CMV-seropositive.

This chain joins TRBV5-6 and TRBJ1-2, with D tentatively TRBD1 (6 bases). With 3 bases removed from V and 3 bases from J, the gap between germline ends came to 21 bases. The germline CDR1 and CDR2 sequences are SGHDT and YYEEEE. The CDR3 is made up of 17 amino acids. DNA of the CDR3: TGTGCCAGCAGCTCCACTGCTCAGGGGCGTGGGGACTATGGCTACACCTTC. Translation: CASSSTAQGRGDYGYTF.

This clone appeared a single time. The chain links TRBV4-1 to TRBJ1-1; possible D gene TRBD1, 5 bases. CDR1 is MGHRA, CDR2 YSYEKL, per germline. The CDR3 consists of 16 residues. Trimming removed 1 base at V and 0 bases at J, with 12 bases between. The CDR3 DNA is TGCGCCAGCAGCCAAGTTCAGGGTAGCCTGAACACTGAAGCTTTCTTT. Translation: CASSQVQGSLNTEAFF.

This chain links TRBV4-3 with TRBJ1-1; D not certain. V dropped 4 bases and J dropped 5 bases, with 8 bases sitting between them. The germline V gene encodes CDR1 LGHNA and CDR2 YSLEER. The CDR3 spans 12 residues. The CDR3 spells CASSLGKTEAFF. In DNA form, the CDR3 reads TGCGCCAGCAGCCTCGGTAAAACTGAAGCTTTCTTT.

V is TRBV4-3 and J is TRBJ1-4, with a tentative D call TRBD1 (6 bases). Germline lookup yields CDR1 LGHNA and CDR2 YSLEER. V lost 0 bases and J 10 bases, leaving 18 bases between the germline ends. The CDR3 loop spans 16 amino acids. The CDR3 protein is CASSQEITGISGKLFF. The CDR3 nucleotides read TGCGCCAGCAGCCAAGAAATTACAGGGATCTCCGGAAAACTGTTTTTT.

The rearrangement uses TRBV6-1 and TRBJ1-5, with D possibly matching TRBD1 (5 bases). Germline lookup yields CDR1 MNHNS and CDR2 SASEGT. V gave up 0 bases and J gave up 9 bases, with 12 bases separating them. CDR3 length equals 14 residues. The DNA of the CDR3 is TGTGCCAGCAGTGAAGCGAGCCAGGGAGGGCCCCAGCATTTT. Protein product: CASSEASQGGPQHF.

This chain connects TRBV11-3 to TRBJ1-1; no clear D. The V gene lost 5 bases and the J gene lost 2 bases, with 9 bases spanning the gap. Germline V lookup: CDR1 SGHNT, CDR2 YENEEA. CDR3 length: 13 residues. The CDR3 DNA reads as TGTGCCAGCAGCCATGGACTCAACACTGAAGCTTTCTTT. Its translation: CASSHGLNTEAFF.

The chain links TRBV19 to TRBJ1-1, with TRBD1 as a possible D gene (6 bases). CDR3 length equals 15 residues. CDR1 is LNHDA and CDR2 is SQIVND in the germline V gene (reference sequence). With 7 bases removed from V and 1 base from J, the gap between germline ends came to 16 bases. CDR3 in amino acids: CASTDLRGANTEAFF. In DNA form, the CDR3 reads TGTGCCAGTACCGACCTGCGGGGGGCGAACACTGAAGCTTTCTTT.

The chain joins TRBV2 to TRBJ1-5; no firm D call. The CDR3 is 15 amino acids. Trimming cost V 1 base and J 1 base, with 8 bases left between them. The V gene's germline CDR1 is SNHLY and CDR2 FYNNEI. Here the CDR3 reads CASSEVLPSNQPQHF. As DNA, the CDR3 is TGTGCCAGCAGTGAAGTCCTTCCCAGCAATCAGCCCCAGCATTTT.

This chain uses TRBV2 with TRBJ1-1; 8 bases line up with TRBD1. Germline loops: CDR1 SNHLY, CDR2 FYNNEI. The V gene end was trimmed by 7 bases and the J gene end by 2 bases; junction bases not matched to a gene: 9. The CDR3 length is 15 residues. CDR3 DNA: TGTGCCAGCACCCGGACAGGGAACCTCAACACTGAAGCTTTCTTT. Amino acids: CASTRTGNLNTEAFF.

The V gene is TRBV5-8, the J gene TRBJ2-7; no firm D call. Germline V lookup: CDR1 SGHTS, CDR2 YDEGEE. Trimming stripped 4 bases from V and 3 bases from J, with 5 bases between. The CDR3 consists of 11 residues. The CDR3: CASSHVYEQYF. Written as DNA, the CDR3 is TGTGCCAGCAGCCATGTCTACGAGCAGTACTTC.

Comment on this clone: The junction does not match germline at one end; this may be a read error. This chain links TRBV7-8 with TRBJ1-3, with 9 bases aligning to TRBD1. Per germline, CDR1 SGHVS and CDR2 FQNEAQ. The CDR3 runs 17 residues. CDR3 in amino acids: CASSRGDRVLSGSTIYF. CDR3 in DNA: TGTGCCAGCAGCCGCGGGGACAGGGTTCTTTCTGGAAGCACCATATATTTT.

The chain recombines TRBV28 with TRBJ2-7; a weak D match, TRBD2 (6 bases). The CDR3 runs 14 residues. CDR1 MDHEN and CDR2 SYDVKM come from the germline V gene. V was clipped by 6 bases and J by 2 bases, with 14 bases between them. The CDR3 bases are TGTGCCAGCAGCCCCGGGACTGAGGCCTACGAGCAGTACTTC. Translation gives CASSPGTEAYEQYF.

V and J are TRBV7-2 and TRBJ2-1, with TRBD2 identical over 7 bases. CDR3 length: 16 amino acids. Trimming removed 6 bases from V and 10 bases from J; junction bases left unmatched: 18. Germline lookup yields CDR1 SGHTA and CDR2 FQGNSA. CDR3 region: CASSLSLADFSAEQFF. As DNA, the CDR3 is TGTGCCAGCAGTTTATCTCTAGCGGATTTTAGTGCGGAGCAGTTCTTC.

The rearrangement uses TRBV5-1 and TRBJ2-1; D is uncertain. V shed 4 bases and J shed 7 bases, with 9 bases lying between them. This CDR3 spans 12 amino acids. CDR1 is SGHRS, CDR2 YFSETQ, per germline. This chain's CDR3 is CASSPDGNEQFF. The CDR3 DNA follows: TGCGCCAGCAGCCCTGACGGGAATGAGCAGTTCTTC.

The rearrangement links TRBV29-1 to TRBJ1-4, with D tentatively TRBD1 (5 bases). Germline-derived CDR1 and CDR2 are SQVTM and ANQGSEA. The CDR3 spans 13 residues. V lost 3 bases and J 8 bases, leaving 13 bases between the germline ends. Here the CDR3 DNA reads TGCAGCGTTGAGTCGCAGGGTGGAGAAAAACTGTTTTTT. Translating it yields CSVESQGGEKLFF.

In its sample, this clone was seen a few times. The rearrangement uses TRBV9 and TRBJ2-7; 10 bases align to TRBD1. This CDR3 has 14 amino acids. Germline-derived CDR1 and CDR2 are SGDLS and YYNGEE. The trim removed 2 bases at V and 2 bases at J, leaving 1 base unmatched. The CDR3 nucleotides read TGTGCCAGCAGCGTCGGACAGGGGGCCTACGAGCAGTACTTC. Translating gives CASSVGQGAYEQYF.

The chain uses TRBV4-3 and TRBJ2-5, with no clear D. V lost 4 bases and J lost 1, with 16 bases in between. This CDR3 has 16 amino acids. Germline-derived CDR1 and CDR2 are LGHNA and YSLEER. This chain's CDR3 is CASSRNHRVGQETQYF. Written as DNA, the CDR3 is TGCGCCAGCAGCCGCAATCACCGGGTTGGCCAAGAGACCCAGTACTTC.

The gene calls are TRBV13 and TRBJ2-4; D might be TRBD2 (5 bases). The germline V gene has CDR1 PRHDT and CDR2 FYEKMQ (reference sequence). This CDR3 has 17 amino acids. Trimming left V 1 base short and J 0 bases short, with 13 bases between. The CDR3, as DNA: TGTGCCAGCAGCTTAGTTTCTAGCATCCTAGCCAAAAACATTCAGTACTTC. Its protein product is CASSLVSSILAKNIQYF.

The chain has TRBV9 and TRBJ2-7; 9 nucleotides line up with TRBD1. The CDR3 runs 16 residues. In germline, CDR1 is SGDLS, CDR2 YYNGEE. Losses at the gene ends were 0 bases for V and 5 bases for J; bases not matched to a gene: 9. In DNA, the CDR3 is TGTGCCAGCAGCGTAGGGCCTCCGGGACAGGGCCACGAGCAGTACTTC. Amino acid sequence: CASSVGPPGQGHEQYF.

This chain joins TRBV25-1 and TRBJ1-3; D is possibly TRBD1 (5 bases). Germline CDR1 MGHDK, CDR2 SYGVNS. This CDR3 contains 15 residues. Trimming pared 4 bases from V and 2 bases from J, leaving 12 bases between. The CDR3 nucleotides read TGTGCCAGCAGTGTTAAGGGGATGGCTGGAAACACCATATATTTT. Translated: CASSVKGMAGNTIYF.

The rearrangement links TRBV5-1 to TRBJ1-6; TRBD1 is a possible D gene (5 bases). V gave up 0 bases and J gave up 7 bases, with 8 bases separating them. Germline-derived CDR1 and CDR2 are SGHRS and YFSETQ. The CDR3 length is 14 residues. CDR3 sequence: CASSLGQTNSPLHF. DNA of the CDR3: TGCGCCAGCAGCTTGGGACAGACCAATTCACCCCTCCACTTT.

The J gene is TRBJ2-3, the V gene TRBV28; D remains ambiguous. Trimming cost V 7 bases and J 3 bases, with 17 bases left between them. The CDR3 totals 15 residues. Germline V gene sequence: CDR1 MDHEN, CDR2 SYDVKM. CDR3 sequence reads: CASTPLGSGTDTQYF. The CDR3 nucleotides are TGTGCCAGCACCCCTCTGGGCAGTGGGACAGATACGCAGTATTTT.

J is TRBJ1-1 and V is TRBV4-1; the D is unclear. Per germline, CDR1 MGHRA and CDR2 YSYEKL. The ends were cut back, 4 bases at V and 7 bases at J, with 10 bases in the middle. This CDR3 has 12 residues. CDR3 nucleotides: TGCGCCAGCAGCCTGAACAGTGGTGAAGCTTTCTTT. Its translation is CASSLNSGEAFF.

The V call is TRBV5-6, the J call TRBJ2-5; maybe TRBD1 (5 bases). This CDR3 is built from 16 residues. Between the trimmed V and J ends, which lost 1 base and 2 bases, there was a span of 15 bases. Germline V CDR1 and CDR2: SGHDT, YYEEEE. For the CDR3, the DNA is TGTGCCAGCAGCTTGCTAGTTGGGGCGGTACAAGAGACCCAGTACTTC. It is translated as CASSLLVGAVQETQYF.